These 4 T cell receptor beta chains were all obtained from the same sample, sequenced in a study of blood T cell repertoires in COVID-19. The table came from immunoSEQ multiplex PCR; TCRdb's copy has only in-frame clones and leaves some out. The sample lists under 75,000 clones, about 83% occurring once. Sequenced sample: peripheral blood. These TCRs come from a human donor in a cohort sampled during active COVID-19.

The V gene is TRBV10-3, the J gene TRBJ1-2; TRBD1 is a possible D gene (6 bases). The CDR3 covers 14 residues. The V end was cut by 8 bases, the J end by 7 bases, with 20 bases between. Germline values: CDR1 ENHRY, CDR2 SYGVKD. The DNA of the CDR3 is TGTGCCATCGGAACCGGGACATGGGGATTTGGCTACACCTTC. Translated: CAIGTGTWGFGYTF.

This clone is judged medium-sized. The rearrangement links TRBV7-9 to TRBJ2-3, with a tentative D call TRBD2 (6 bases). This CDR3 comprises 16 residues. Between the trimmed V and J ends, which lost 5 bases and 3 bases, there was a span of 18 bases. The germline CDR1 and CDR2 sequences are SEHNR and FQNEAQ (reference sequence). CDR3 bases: TGTGCCAGCAGCCCCCCGTCGGGGAGGTTGACAGATACGCAGTATTTT. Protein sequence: CASSPPSGRLTDTQYF.

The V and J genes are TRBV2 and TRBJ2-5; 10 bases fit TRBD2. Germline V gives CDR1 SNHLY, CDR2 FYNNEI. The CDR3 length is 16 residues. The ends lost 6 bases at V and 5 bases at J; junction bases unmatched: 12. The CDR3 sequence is CASRNEVSGGAETQYF. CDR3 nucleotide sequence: TGTGCCAGCAGGAACGAAGTCAGCGGGGGGGCGGAGACCCAGTACTTC.

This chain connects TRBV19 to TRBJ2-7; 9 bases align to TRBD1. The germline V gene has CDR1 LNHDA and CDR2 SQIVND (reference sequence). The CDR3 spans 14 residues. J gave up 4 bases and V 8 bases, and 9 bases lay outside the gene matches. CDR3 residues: CASARTGDEYEQYF. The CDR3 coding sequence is TGTGCCAGTGCTCGGACAGGGGACGAATACGAGCAGTACTTC.